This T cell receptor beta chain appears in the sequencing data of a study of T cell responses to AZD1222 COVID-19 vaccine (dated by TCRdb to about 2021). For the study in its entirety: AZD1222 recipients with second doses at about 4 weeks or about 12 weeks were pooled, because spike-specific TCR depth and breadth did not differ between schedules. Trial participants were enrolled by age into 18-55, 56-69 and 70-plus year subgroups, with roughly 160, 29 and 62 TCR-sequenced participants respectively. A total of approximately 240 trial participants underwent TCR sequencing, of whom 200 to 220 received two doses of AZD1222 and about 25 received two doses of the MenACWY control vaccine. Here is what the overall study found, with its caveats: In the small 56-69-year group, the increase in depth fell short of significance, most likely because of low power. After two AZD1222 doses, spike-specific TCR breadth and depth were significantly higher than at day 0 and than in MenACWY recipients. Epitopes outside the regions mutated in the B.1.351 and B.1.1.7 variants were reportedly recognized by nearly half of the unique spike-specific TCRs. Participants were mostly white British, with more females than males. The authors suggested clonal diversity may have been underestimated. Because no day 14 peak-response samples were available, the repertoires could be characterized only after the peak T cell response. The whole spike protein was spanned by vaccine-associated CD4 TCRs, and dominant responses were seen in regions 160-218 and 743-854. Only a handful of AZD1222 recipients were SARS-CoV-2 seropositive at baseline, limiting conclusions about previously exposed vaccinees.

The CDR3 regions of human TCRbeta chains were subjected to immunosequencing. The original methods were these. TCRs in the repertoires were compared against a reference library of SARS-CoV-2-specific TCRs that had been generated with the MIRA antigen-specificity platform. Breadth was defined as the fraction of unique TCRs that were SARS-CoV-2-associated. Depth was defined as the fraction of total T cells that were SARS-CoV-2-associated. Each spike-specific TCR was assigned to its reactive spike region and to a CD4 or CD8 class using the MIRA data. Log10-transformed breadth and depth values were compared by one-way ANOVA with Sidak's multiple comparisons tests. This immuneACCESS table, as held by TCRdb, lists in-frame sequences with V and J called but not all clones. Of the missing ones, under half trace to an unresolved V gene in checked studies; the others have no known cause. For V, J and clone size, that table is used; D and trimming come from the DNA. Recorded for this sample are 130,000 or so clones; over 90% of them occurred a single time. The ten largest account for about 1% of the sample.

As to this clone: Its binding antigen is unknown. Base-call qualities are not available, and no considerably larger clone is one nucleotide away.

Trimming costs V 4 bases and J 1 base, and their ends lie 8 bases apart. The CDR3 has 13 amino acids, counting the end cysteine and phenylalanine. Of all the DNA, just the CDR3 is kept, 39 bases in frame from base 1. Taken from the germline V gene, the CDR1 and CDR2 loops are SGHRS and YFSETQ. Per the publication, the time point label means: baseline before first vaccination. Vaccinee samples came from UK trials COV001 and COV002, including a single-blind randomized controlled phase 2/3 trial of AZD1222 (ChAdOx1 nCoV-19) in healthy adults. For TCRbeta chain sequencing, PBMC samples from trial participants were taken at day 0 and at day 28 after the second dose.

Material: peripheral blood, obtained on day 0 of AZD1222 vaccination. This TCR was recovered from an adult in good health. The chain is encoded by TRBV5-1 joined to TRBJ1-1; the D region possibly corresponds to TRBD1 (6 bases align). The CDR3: CASSATGNTEAFF. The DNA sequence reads TGCGCCAGCAGCGCGACAGGGAACACTGAAGCTTTCTTT. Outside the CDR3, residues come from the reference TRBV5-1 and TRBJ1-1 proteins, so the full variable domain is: KAGVTQTPRYLIKTRGQQVTLSCSPISGHRSVSWYQQTPGQGLQFLFEYFSETQRNKGNFPGRFSGRQFSNSRSEMNVSTLELGDSALYLCASSATGNTEAFFGQGTRLTVV.